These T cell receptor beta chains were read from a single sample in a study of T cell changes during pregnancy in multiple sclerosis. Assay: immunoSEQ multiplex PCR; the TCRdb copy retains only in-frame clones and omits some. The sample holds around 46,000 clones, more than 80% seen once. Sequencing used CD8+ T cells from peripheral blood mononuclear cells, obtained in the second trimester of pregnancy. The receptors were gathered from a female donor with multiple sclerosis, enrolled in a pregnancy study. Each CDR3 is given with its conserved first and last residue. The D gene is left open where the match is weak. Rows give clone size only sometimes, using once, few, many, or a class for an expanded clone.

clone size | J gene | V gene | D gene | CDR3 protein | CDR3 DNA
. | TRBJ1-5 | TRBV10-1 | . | CASSGQDNGPQHF | TGCGCCAGCAGTGGACAGGACAATGGGCCCCAGCATTTT
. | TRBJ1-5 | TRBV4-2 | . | CASSQEGESNQPQHF | TGTGCCAGCAGCCAAGAAGGGGAAAGCAATCAGCCCCAGCATTTT
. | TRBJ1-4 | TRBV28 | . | CASSPQGSTNEKLFF | TGTGCCAGCAGTCCTCAGGGTTCGACTAATGAAAAACTGTTTTTT
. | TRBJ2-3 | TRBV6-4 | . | CASSASPSTDTQYF | TGTGCCAGCAGCGCTAGCCCTAGCACAGATACGCAGTATTTT
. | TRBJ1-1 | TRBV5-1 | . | CASSLPPNDRSEAFF | TGCGCCAGCAGCTTGCCCCCTAACGACAGGTCTGAAGCTTTCTTT
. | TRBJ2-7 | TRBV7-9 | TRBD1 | CASSRLGQGITYEQYF | TGTGCCAGCAGCCGGTTGGGACAGGGAATTACCTACGAGCAGTACTTC
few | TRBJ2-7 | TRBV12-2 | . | CASRFGHILYEQYF | TGTGCAAGTCGATTTGGGCATATCCTCTACGAGCAGTACTTC
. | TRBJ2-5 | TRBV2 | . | CASSGPETQYF | TGTGCCAGCAGCGGTCCGGAGACCCAGTACTTC
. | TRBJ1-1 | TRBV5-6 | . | CASSLIGGLTTEAFF | TGTGCCAGCAGCTTGATTGGGGGACTCACCACTGAAGCTTTCTTT
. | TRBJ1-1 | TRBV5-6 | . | CASSPGLLNTEAFF | TGTGCCAGCAGCCCTGGACTGCTGAACACTGAAGCTTTCTTT
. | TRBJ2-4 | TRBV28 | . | CASSLSSGPLYF | TGTGCCAGCAGTTTATCCTCGGGTCCGCTGTACTTC
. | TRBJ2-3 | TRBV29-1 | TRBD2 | CSVVRGRLAGADDTQYF | TGCAGCGTTGTTCGGGGAAGGCTAGCGGGAGCCGACGATACGCAGTATTTT
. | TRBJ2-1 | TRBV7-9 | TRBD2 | CASSLNLAGDNEQFF | TGTGCCAGCAGCTTAAATCTAGCGGGGGACAATGAGCAGTTCTTC
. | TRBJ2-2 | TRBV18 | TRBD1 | CASSPYPGQGSAGELFF | TGTGCCAGCTCACCATACCCGGGACAGGGGTCAGCCGGGGAGCTGTTTTTT
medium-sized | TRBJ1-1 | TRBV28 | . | CASMAQGKGYTEAFF | TGTGCCAGCATGGCTCAGGGGAAGGGGTACACTGAAGCTTTCTTT
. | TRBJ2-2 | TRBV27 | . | CASSSTGLGGELFF | TGTGCCAGCAGTTCGACAGGTCTGGGGGGGGAGCTGTTTTTT
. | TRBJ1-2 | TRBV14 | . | CASSQDRRNGYTF | TGTGCCAGCAGCCAAGATCGGAGGAACGGCTACACCTTC
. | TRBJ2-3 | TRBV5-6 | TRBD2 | CASSWGGTSVLDTQYF | TGTGCCAGCAGCTGGGGGGGGACTAGCGTTTTGGATACGCAGTATTTT
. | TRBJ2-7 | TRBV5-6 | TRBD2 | CASSFGLAGSYEQYF | TGTGCCAGCAGCTTTGGACTAGCGGGGAGCTACGAGCAGTACTTC
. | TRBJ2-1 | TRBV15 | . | CATSRANYQFF | TGTGCCACCAGCAGAGCTAACTACCAGTTCTTC
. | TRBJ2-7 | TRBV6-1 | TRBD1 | CASSVPRDRETYEQYF | TGTGCCAGCAGTGTCCCCCGGGACAGGGAGACCTACGAGCAGTACTTC
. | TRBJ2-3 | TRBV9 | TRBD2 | CASNGRASGDPTDTQYF | TGTGCCAGCAACGGGCGGGCTAGCGGGGACCCCACAGATACGCAGTATTTT
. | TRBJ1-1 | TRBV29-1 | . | CSAQRATEKAFF | TGCAGCGCCCAGCGGGCGACGGAGAAAGCTTTCTTT
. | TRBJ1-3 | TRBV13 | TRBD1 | CASSPWDRENTIYF | TGTGCCAGCAGCCCCTGGGACAGGGAGAACACCATATATTTT
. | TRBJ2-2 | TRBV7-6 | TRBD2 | CASSFVTSGGLNTGELFF | TGTGCCAGCAGCTTTGTGACTAGCGGGGGACTGAACACCGGGGAGCTGTTTTTT
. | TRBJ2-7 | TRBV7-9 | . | CASSLGRAYEQYF | TGTGCCAGCAGCTTAGGCAGGGCCTACGAGCAGTACTTC